What follows are 27 T cell receptor beta chains derived from one specimen sequenced in a study of blood T cell repertoires in COVID-19. Profiled with immunoSEQ multiplex PCR; TCRdb holds only in-frame clones, not every one. The sample lists approximately 450,000 clones; 75% to 90% were seen once. Specimen: PBMCs or T cells enriched from blood (not recorded which). These TCRs come from a young man who had recovered from COVID-19.

The chain joins TRBV6-5 to TRBJ1-2; TRBD1 matches 8 bases. CDR3 length: 15 amino acids. V was clipped by 7 bases and J by 2 bases; unmatched bases: 9. The germline CDR1 and CDR2 sequences are MNHEY and SVGAGI. The CDR3 region is CASMTRQGLNYGYTF. The DNA for the CDR3 is TGTGCCAGCATGACAAGACAGGGGTTAAACTATGGCTACACCTTC.

The chain links TRBV15 to TRBJ1-1; TRBD1 agrees at 7 bases. This CDR3 spans 13 amino acids. V was clipped by 4 bases and J by 6 bases; unmatched bases: 5. The germline V gene encodes CDR1 LNHNV and CDR2 YYDKDF (reference sequence). The CDR3 DNA sequence: TGTGCCACCAGCAAGGGACAGACGGCTGAAGCTTTCTTT. This translates into CATSKGQTAEAFF.

The chain carries TRBV27 and TRBJ1-1; 8 bases are a match to TRBD1. Germline loops: CDR1 MNHEY, CDR2 SMNVEV (reference sequence). Germline trimming cut 6 bases from V and 4 bases from J; bases unmatched to any gene: 13. The CDR3 totals 16 residues. CDR3 DNA: TGTGCCAGCAGGCTGGACAGGGATGTAGGAGGCACTGAAGCTTTCTTT. The encoded protein is CASRLDRDVGGTEAFF.

The chain joins TRBV11-2 to TRBJ2-1; a possible D gene is TRBD2 (7 bases). CDR1 is SGHAT, CDR2 FQNNGV, per germline. This CDR3 has 18 residues. Trimming removed 1 base at V and 7 bases at J, with 23 bases between. The CDR3 reads CASSLGRGGAPSKNEQFF. The CDR3 DNA reads TGTGCCAGCAGCTTAGGCCGAGGGGGGGCGCCAAGCAAGAATGAGCAGTTCTTC.

The chain recombines TRBV15 with TRBJ2-6; D possibly corresponds to TRBD1 (6 bases). Trimming cost V 3 bases and J 2 bases, with 8 bases left between them. The V gene's germline CDR1 is LNHNV and CDR2 YYDKDF (reference sequence). The CDR3 extends over 15 amino acids. DNA for the CDR3: TGTGCCACCAGCAGCAACAGGGCTGGGGCCAACGTCCTGACTTTC. It translates to CATSSNRAGANVLTF.

The chain has TRBV6-4 and TRBJ2-7; 8 bases line up with TRBD2. CDR1 MRHNA and CDR2 SNTAGT come from the germline V gene. The V segment lost 8 bases and the J segment 2 bases; nucleotides outside the gene matches: 11. There are 15 residues in the CDR3. The CDR3 loop is CASAKTSDTAYEQYF. In DNA form, the CDR3 reads TGTGCCAGCGCAAAGACTAGCGACACGGCCTACGAGCAGTACTTC.

This chain joins TRBV18 and TRBJ2-1, with D hard to call. CDR3 length: 12 residues. CDR1 and CDR2 from the germline V gene are KGHSH and LQKENI. Between the trimmed V and J ends, which lost 3 bases and 8 bases, there was a span of 8 bases. The CDR3 DNA follows: TGTGCCAGCTCACCCCGCGAGGATGAGCAGTTCTTC. Protein: CASSPREDEQFF.

This rearrangement joins TRBV27 to TRBJ2-7; 7 bases agree with TRBD2. The CDR3 has 15 amino acids. In germline, CDR1 is MNHEY, CDR2 SMNVEV (reference sequence). V was pared by 3 bases and J by 1 base, with 6 bases of the junction left unmatched. Written as DNA, the CDR3 is TGTGCCAGCAGTTTTTTCAGCGGGAAATCCTACGAGCAGTACTTC. Its protein product is CASSFFSGKSYEQYF.

CDR3 bases: TGTGCCATCAGTGTTGACAGAGACACAGATACGCAGTATTTT. Translation: CAISVDRDTDTQYF. The chain links TRBV10-3 to TRBJ2-3, with D tentatively TRBD1 (5 bases). The V gene's germline CDR1 is ENHRY and CDR2 SYGVKD. CDR3 length: 14 amino acids. The V end lost 4 bases, the J end lost 2 bases, and 10 bases lay between the germline ends.

The chain joins TRBV18 to TRBJ1-5; a weak D match, TRBD1 (6 bases). Germline V CDR1 and CDR2: KGHSH, LQKENI. The CDR3 contains 15 residues. Trimming removed 3 bases from V and 6 bases from J, with 15 bases in between. CDR3 bases: TGTGCCAGCTCACCTACTTATTCAGGGGTTCAGCCCCAGCATTTT. Translating it yields CASSPTYSGVQPQHF.

The rearrangement links TRBV5-4 to TRBJ2-5; tentatively, D is TRBD2 (5 bases). Trimming stripped 0 bases from V and 5 bases from J, with 14 bases between. Germline V gives CDR1 SGHNT, CDR2 YYREEE (reference sequence). The CDR3 contains 15 residues. This CDR3 is CASSLAFSPGETQYF. The CDR3 region has the DNA TGTGCCAGCAGCTTGGCTTTTAGCCCGGGGGAGACCCAGTACTTC.

The chain employs TRBV10-3 and TRBJ2-7; maybe TRBD2 (6 bases). The CDR3 extends over 14 amino acids. CDR1 is ENHRY, CDR2 SYGVKD, per germline. The V end was cut by 4 bases, the J end by 5 bases, with 15 bases between. The CDR3 DNA is TGTGCCATCAGTGGGAATAGCGGAATGGACGAGCAGTACTTC. Protein product: CAISGNSGMDEQYF.

The genes are TRBV24-1 and TRBJ1-5; possibly TRBD1 for D (6 bases). Germline CDR1 is KGHDR and CDR2 is SFDVKD. The CDR3 is made up of 13 amino acids. The V end lost 1 base, the J end lost 6 bases, and 6 bases lay between the germline ends. CDR3 in amino acids: CATSDFRGQPQHF. DNA for the CDR3: TGTGCCACCAGTGATTTCAGGGGTCAGCCCCAGCATTTT.

The chain joins TRBV15 to TRBJ2-2, with D maybe TRBD1 (5 bases). This CDR3 comprises 14 residues. CDR1 and CDR2 (germline): LNHNV, YYDKDF (reference sequence). V dropped 8 bases and J dropped 6 bases, with 16 bases sitting between them. Written as DNA, the CDR3 is TGTGCCACCGGGGCTAAAAACCCTCCCGGGGAGCTGTTTTTT. It is translated as CATGAKNPPGELFF.

This CDR3 is CASSLGLVGPQFF. The CDR3 bases are TGTGCCAGCAGTTTGGGACTAGTTGGTCCGCAGTTCTTC. V gene TRBV12-3 or TRBV12-4 combines with J gene TRBJ2-1; 8 bases map to TRBD2. Trimming at V came to 3 bases and at J to 12 bases, leaving 7 bases not matched to a gene. The CDR3 contains 13 residues.

J is TRBJ1-5 and V is TRBV7-9; 8 nucleotides line up with TRBD1. The CDR3 is 15 residues long. The V gene end was trimmed by 4 bases and the J gene end by 7 bases; junction bases not matched to a gene: 9. Germline lookup yields CDR1 SEHNR and CDR2 FQNEAQ (reference sequence). CDR3 bases: TGTGCCAGCAGCTCCGGACAGGGATCAGGCCAGCCCCAGCATTTT. It codes for CASSSGQGSGQPQHF.

Regarding this clone: The sample contains more than one DNA sequence encoding this CDR3. This chain uses TRBV12-3 or TRBV12-4 with TRBJ2-5; D ambiguous. This CDR3 has 11 amino acids. The ends were cut back, 2 bases at V and 5 bases at J, with 3 bases in the middle. CDR3: CASSLRETQYF. The CDR3 coding sequence is TGTGCCAGCAGTTTACGTGAGACCCAGTACTTC.

The J gene is TRBJ1-3, the V gene TRBV18, with a possible D match to TRBD1 (5 bases). This CDR3 contains 16 residues. Germline CDR1 KGHSH, CDR2 LQKENI. V gave up 3 bases and J gave up 3 bases, with 15 bases separating them. The CDR3 is CASSPIQGDRGNTIYF. CDR3 coding DNA: TGTGCCAGCTCACCGATCCAGGGTGACCGTGGAAACACCATATATTTT.

The chain is built from TRBV29-1 and TRBJ1-2; unclear D gene. The CDR3 has 13 residues. Germline V gives CDR1 SQVTM, CDR2 ANQGSEA. Between the trimmed V and J ends, which lost 6 bases and 2 bases, there was a span of 13 bases. Here the CDR3 DNA reads TGCAGCGTGTCTCCCAGGCCAAACTATGGCTACACCTTC. It codes for CSVSPRPNYGYTF.

This clone was found once. The V and J genes are TRBV7-6 and TRBJ2-2; TRBD2 matches at 13 bases. The ends lost 4 bases at V and 3 bases at J; junction bases unmatched: 2. Germline values: CDR1 SGHVS, CDR2 FNYEAQ. The CDR3 covers 16 residues. The CDR3: CASSSGLAGDTGELFF. The CDR3 region has the DNA TGTGCCAGCAGCTCCGGACTAGCGGGAGACACCGGGGAGCTGTTTTTT.

V and J are TRBV27 and TRBJ2-3; D is perhaps TRBD1 (6 bases). V shed 3 bases and J shed 2 bases, with 12 bases lying between them. The germline CDR1 and CDR2 sequences are MNHEY and SMNVEV (reference sequence). CDR3 length: 15 amino acids. As DNA, the CDR3 is TGTGCCAGCAGTTTGGGGGCGGCTTTCACAGATACGCAGTATTTT. Protein product: CASSLGAAFTDTQYF.

The chain carries TRBV2 and TRBJ2-1; a possible D gene is TRBD1 (6 bases). CDR3 length: 13 residues. Germline CDR1 and CDR2: SNHLY and FYNNEI. Trimming removed 9 bases from V and 0 bases from J, with 9 bases in between. The CDR3 DNA is TGTGCCAGTGGGGGCAGCTCCTACAATGAGCAGTTCTTC. It yields the protein CASGGSSYNEQFF.

The chain is built from TRBV28 and TRBJ1-6; D is unclear. The CDR3 runs to 15 residues. From germline, CDR1 is MDHEN and CDR2 SYDVKM. Trimming shortened V by 1 base and J by 3 bases, and 7 bases separated the two germline ends. The CDR3 DNA sequence: TGTGCCAGCAGTTTATACACAGACTATAATTCACCCCTCCACTTT. It translates to CASSLYTDYNSPLHF. The complete variable domain, with remaining parts taken from reference TRBV28 and TRBJ1-6, reads DVKVTQSSRYLVKRTGEKVFLECVQDMDHENMFWYRQDPGLGLRLIYFSYDVKMKEKGDIPEGYSVSREKKERFSLILESASTNQTSMYLCASSLYTDYNSPLHFGNGTRLTVT.

The chain has TRBV7-2 and TRBJ1-3; 7 nucleotides align to TRBD1. V was pared by 1 base and J by 4 bases, with 4 bases of the junction left unmatched. Germline V CDR1 and CDR2: SGHTA, FQGNSA. The CDR3 is 15 amino acids. CDR3 residues: CASSLGVTGGNTIYF. The CDR3, as DNA: TGTGCCAGCAGCTTAGGTGTGACAGGGGGAAACACCATATATTTT.

J is TRBJ1-1 and V is TRBV4-1, with D possibly matching TRBD1 (5 bases). The V gene lost 10 bases and the J gene lost 1 base, with 13 bases spanning the gap. Germline lookup yields CDR1 MGHRA and CDR2 YSYEKL. This CDR3 has 13 residues. The CDR3 protein is CATKGARNTEAFF. For the CDR3, the DNA is TGCGCCACCAAAGGGGCGAGGAACACTGAAGCTTTCTTT.

The chain couples TRBV5-1 to TRBJ2-5; 10 bases align to TRBD2. This CDR3 is built from 15 residues. Losses at the gene ends were 4 bases for V and 5 bases for J; bases not matched to a gene: 8. CDR1 and CDR2 (germline): SGHRS, YFSETQ. The CDR3 DNA reads as TGCGCCAGCAGCCCCACTAGCGGGATGGGGGAGACCCAGTACTTC. Amino acids: CASSPTSGMGETQYF.

The chain couples TRBV2 to TRBJ2-1; 10 bases agree with TRBD1. Germline loops: CDR1 SNHLY, CDR2 FYNNEI. J gave up 4 bases and V 3 bases, and 6 bases lay outside the gene matches. The CDR3 runs to 16 residues. CDR3 sequence reads: CASSDRRTGGYNEQFF. DNA of the CDR3: TGTGCCAGCAGTGACAGAAGGACAGGGGGTTACAATGAGCAGTTCTTC.